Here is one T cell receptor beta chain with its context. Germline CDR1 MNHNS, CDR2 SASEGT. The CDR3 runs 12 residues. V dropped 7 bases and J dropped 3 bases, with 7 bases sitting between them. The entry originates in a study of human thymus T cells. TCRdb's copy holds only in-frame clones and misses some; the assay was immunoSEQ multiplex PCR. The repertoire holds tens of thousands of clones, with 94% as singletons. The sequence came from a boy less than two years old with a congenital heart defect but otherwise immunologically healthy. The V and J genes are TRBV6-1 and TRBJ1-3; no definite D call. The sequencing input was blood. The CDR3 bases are TGTGCCAGCACCGGACTTGGAAACACCATATATTTT. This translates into CASTGLGNTIYF.